This TCR beta chain emerged from a study of shared clonotypes between healthy human individuals. Sequencing used immunoSEQ multiplex PCR; TCRdb keeps in-frame clones, though not all of them. The top ten clones hold 1.5% to 2% of a sample with some 680,000 clones, around 78% of them seen once. The germline gives CDR1 MDHEN, CDR2 SYDVKM. The V end was cut by 6 bases, the J end by 1 base, with 10 bases between. The CDR3 has 15 residues. The V gene is TRBV28, the J gene TRBJ1-6, with a tentative D call TRBD1 (6 bases). The specimen was memory CD4+ T cells sorted from blood. Specified subset: CD45RA-negative fraction. The receptor comes from a woman in her thirties in good health. CDR3 DNA sequence: TGTGCCAGCAGCGGACAGCAGTCCTATAATTCACCCCTCCACTTT. This translates into CASSGQQSYNSPLHF.